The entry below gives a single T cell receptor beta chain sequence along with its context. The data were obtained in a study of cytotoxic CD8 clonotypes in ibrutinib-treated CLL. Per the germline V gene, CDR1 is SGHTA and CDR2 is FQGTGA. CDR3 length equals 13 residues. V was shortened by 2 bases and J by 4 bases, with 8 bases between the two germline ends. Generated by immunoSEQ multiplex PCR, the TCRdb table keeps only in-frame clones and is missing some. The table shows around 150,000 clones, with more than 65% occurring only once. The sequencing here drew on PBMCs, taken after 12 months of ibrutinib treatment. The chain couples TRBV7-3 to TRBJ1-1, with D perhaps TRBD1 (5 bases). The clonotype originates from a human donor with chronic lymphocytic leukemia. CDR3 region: CASSLGGTTEAFF. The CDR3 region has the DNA TGTGCCAGCAGCTTAGGGGGGACCACTGAAGCTTTCTTT.